These 10 T cell receptor beta chains share one sample of origin, sequenced in a study of STAT3 mutations in large granular lymphocyte leukemia. Study results and limitations: At least one immunodominant TCR beta clonotype appeared in every T-cell large granular lymphocyte leukemia patient.

These TCRs are of unknown antigen specificity. Only in-frame clones appear in the TCRdb table, and some are missing; sequencing was by immunoSEQ multiplex PCR. The profile shows around 9,000 clones, roughly nine tenths of them singletons. Material for sequencing was peripheral blood mononuclear cells. The receptor set was obtained from an elderly man with T-cell large granular lymphocyte leukemia. Some clones in this sample may be carry-over from other donors' samples.

This chain uses TRBV5-1 with TRBJ1-3, with a tentative D call TRBD1 (5 bases). Germline V gives CDR1 SGHRS, CDR2 YFSETQ. V dropped 3 bases and J dropped 4 bases, with 14 bases sitting between them. The CDR3 totals 15 residues. CDR3 bases: TGCGCCAGCAGCTCGGAAAGAGAGGGGGGAAACACCATATATTTT. Translated: CASSSEREGGNTIYF.

The chain links TRBV6-6 to TRBJ1-5, with D perhaps matching TRBD1 (5 bases). The V and J ends lost 6 bases and 4 bases respectively, with 13 bases between them. Germline loops: CDR1 MNHNY, CDR2 SVGAGI (reference sequence). This CDR3 spans 14 amino acids. The CDR3 DNA follows: TGTGCCAGCAGCCAGGGACGGCAGAATCAGCCCCAGCATTTT. Translated, it gives CASSQGRQNQPQHF.

CDR3 protein: CASRNRWGRSTDTQYF. The CDR3 DNA reads TGTGCCAGCAGAAATCGGTGGGGCCGTAGCACAGATACGCAGTATTTT. The rearrangement uses TRBV27 and TRBJ2-3; D perhaps matches TRBD1 (5 bases). V gave up 6 bases and J gave up 0 bases, with 16 bases separating them. Germline V gene lookup returns CDR1 MNHEY and CDR2 SMNVEV (reference sequence). This CDR3 is built from 16 residues.

The V and J genes are TRBV10-3 and TRBJ1-6, with a tentative D call TRBD1 (5 bases). Germline-derived CDR1 and CDR2 are ENHRY and SYGVKD. The ends were cut back, 0 bases at V and 10 bases at J, with 13 bases in the middle. CDR3 length equals 15 residues. The chain's CDR3 is CAISESGQGGSPLHF. CDR3 nucleotides: TGTGCCATCAGTGAGTCGGGGCAGGGTGGATCACCCCTCCACTTT.

The chain recombines TRBV5-6 with TRBJ1-2; D may be TRBD1 (6 bases). This CDR3 comprises 16 residues. V was shortened by 3 bases and J by 7 bases, with 22 bases between the two germline ends. Germline V gene data show CDR1 as SGHDT and CDR2 as YYEEEE. CDR3 protein: CASSSIRGRGVSGYTF. The DNA for the CDR3 is TGTGCCAGCAGCTCGATTCGTGGCAGGGGCGTTTCTGGCTACACCTTC.

The chain recombines TRBV30 with TRBJ2-5; D is undetermined. This CDR3 has 15 residues. The germline V and J ends were trimmed by 0 bases and 7 bases, with 18 bases remaining between them. CDR1 GTSNPN and CDR2 SVGIG come from the germline V gene (reference sequence). The CDR3 nucleotides read TGTGCCTGGAGTGTTCCAGGCCGAGGCCTAAGGACCCAGTACTTC. Amino acid sequence: CAWSVPGRGLRTQYF.

The chain uses TRBV10-3 and TRBJ2-5; D assignment may be TRBD1 or TRBD2 (5 bases each). Trimming cost V 3 bases and J 5 bases, with 13 bases left between them. CDR3 size: 14 residues. Looked up from germline, CDR1 is ENHRY and CDR2 is SYGVKD. CDR3 nucleotides: TGTGCCATCAGTGACCAGGGAGCCGTGGAGACCCAGTACTTC. Protein product: CAISDQGAVETQYF.

The chain uses TRBV5-1 and TRBJ2-2, with a possible D match to TRBD1 (5 bases). V was clipped by 2 bases and J by 0 bases, with 8 bases between them. Germline CDR1 reads SGHRS; CDR2 reads YFSETQ. The CDR3 covers 15 residues. In DNA form, the CDR3 reads TGCGCCAGCAGCTTAACAGGCCCGAACACCGGGGAGCTGTTTTTT. Protein sequence: CASSLTGPNTGELFF.

The chain employs TRBV5-6 and TRBJ2-7; 9 positions match TRBD2. This CDR3 is 15 amino acids long. With V trimmed by 0 bases and J by 0 bases, 1 base remained unmatched. From germline, CDR1 is SGHDT and CDR2 YYEEEE. The CDR3 DNA reads as TGTGCCAGCAGCTTGGGCGGGGGGGTCTCCTACGAGCAGTACTTC. Protein product: CASSLGGGVSYEQYF.

V usage is TRBV5-4 and J usage is TRBJ2-7; 7 bases match TRBD2. The CDR3 is 16 amino acids. Trimming at V came to 3 bases and at J to 0 bases, leaving 9 bases not matched to a gene. Germline CDR1 is SGHNT and CDR2 is YYREEE (reference sequence). In nucleotides, the CDR3 is TGTGCCAGCAGCTGGGGGGGGAAGACAGTCTCCTACGAGCAGTACTTC. Translated, it gives CASSWGGKTVSYEQYF.